The T cell receptor (beta chain) under discussion was sequenced for a study of T cell responses to AZD1222 COVID-19 vaccine. Generated by immunoSEQ multiplex PCR, the TCRdb table keeps only in-frame clones and is missing some. The sample holds some 130,000 clones, just over 85% seen once. V shed 5 bases and J 4 bases; nucleotides not matched to a gene: 3. The CDR3 runs 14 residues. The germline V gene encodes CDR1 SGHTA and CDR2 FQGTGA. This sequence joins TRBV7-3 and TRBJ1-2, with 11 bases fitting TRBD1. This clonotype was obtained from an adult in good health. This specimen was peripheral blood, taken on day 0 of AZD1222 vaccination. The CDR3 nucleotides read TGTGCCAGCAGCCCCGGGACAGGGGGCTATGGCTACACCTTC. This gives the protein CASSPGTGGYGYTF.